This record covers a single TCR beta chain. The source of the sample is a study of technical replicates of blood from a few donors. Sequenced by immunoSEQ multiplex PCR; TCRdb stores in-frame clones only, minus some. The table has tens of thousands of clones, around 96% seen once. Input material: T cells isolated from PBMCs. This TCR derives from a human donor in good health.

The CDR3: CASSKETGTYEQYF. For the CDR3, the DNA is TGTGCCAGCAGCAAGGAGACAGGGACCTACGAGCAGTACTTC. This chain links TRBV21-1 with TRBJ2-7; the DNA was not compared with TRBD1, the D call given in the table. TRBV21-1 corresponds to a pseudogene. The CDR3 sequence is 14 residues long.